These 14 T cell receptor beta chains were sequenced from one sample in a study of regulatory T cells in long-lasting Graves disease. With iRepertoire HTBI primers and Arm-PCR of CDR3 regions, TCR beta libraries were built. MiXCR, run by TCRdb on the multiplex PCR reads, gives a single entry per CDR3 protein. The table records 400,000 to 500,000 distinct CDR3 sequences, around 23% of them present only once. Sample time point: persistent/refractory GD, antithyroid drugs over 5 years with positive TRAb. RNA isolated from PBMCs was used to make the TCR library. The starting material was peripheral blood mononuclear cells (PBMCs), obtained when the disease was refractory, from a patient treated with antithyroid drugs. Receptor source: a female donor with Graves disease.

This clonotype was seen repeatedly, ten times or more. The chain joins TRBV24-1 to TRBJ2-2; the D gene is possibly TRBD1 (5 bases). The CDR3 extends over 13 amino acids. The V end lost 5 bases, the J end lost 7 bases, and 10 bases lay between the germline ends. Germline V gives CDR1 KGHDR, CDR2 SFDVKD. The CDR3 spells CATSGWGGGELFF. DNA of the CDR3: TGTGCCACCAGTGGTTGGGGCGGCGGGGAGCTGTTTTTT.

There are many counts of this clonotype. This rearrangement joins TRBV10-3 to TRBJ2-2; 10 nucleotides line up with TRBD2. CDR1 and CDR2 from the germline V gene are ENHRY and SYGVKD. Trimming cost V 6 bases and J 4 bases; bases outside gene matches: 14. CDR3 length equals 18 residues. The CDR3 coding sequence is TGTGCCATCAGCGAAACGGGACTAGCGAAGAGGATCACCGGGGAGCTGTTTTTT. It specifies CAISETGLAKRITGELFF.

This clonotype was counted at least ten times. This chain connects TRBV5-1 to TRBJ1-1; 7 positions agree with TRBD1. CDR3 length: 15 residues. Germline V gene sequence: CDR1 SGHRS, CDR2 YFSETQ. The V segment lost 2 bases and the J segment 0 bases; nucleotides outside the gene matches: 4. The CDR3, as DNA: TGCGCCAGCAGCTTCGGGACAGCACTGAACACTGAAGCTTTCTTT. It codes for CASSFGTALNTEAFF.

This chain joins TRBV19 and TRBJ1-5, with 7 bases that match TRBD1. Germline CDR1 reads LNHDA; CDR2 reads SQIVND (reference sequence). The CDR3 totals 15 residues. V lost 3 bases, J lost 0 bases, and 2 bases stayed unmatched. As DNA, the CDR3 is TGTGCCAGTAGTATGGGACAGTATAGCAATCAGCCCCAGCATTTT. This encodes CASSMGQYSNQPQHF.

The chain links TRBV9 to TRBJ2-7, with a weak D call TRBD2 (5 bases). V was shortened by 0 bases and J by 2 bases, with 12 bases between the two germline ends. CDR1 is SGDLS, CDR2 YYNGEE, per germline. The CDR3 extends over 15 amino acids. In DNA, the CDR3 is TGTGCCAGCAGCGTAGGAGGGAGTGGCACCTACGAGCAGTACTTC. Amino acid sequence: CASSVGGSGTYEQYF. Together with reference TRBV9 and TRBJ2-7, the CDR3 gives the full variable domain: DSGVTQTPKHLITATGQRVTLRCSPRSGDLSVYWYQQSLDQGLQFLIQYYNGEERAKGNILERFSAQQFPDLHSELNLSSLELGDSALYFCASSVGGSGTYEQYFGPGTRLTVT.

V gene TRBV24-1 combines with J gene TRBJ2-3, with 8 nucleotides matching TRBD2. Per the germline V gene, CDR1 is KGHDR and CDR2 is SFDVKD. The CDR3 has 16 residues. J was trimmed by 1 base and V by 3 bases; bases with no gene match: 5. For the CDR3, the DNA is TGTGCCACCAGTGATGCTAGCGGGCGAGGCACAGATACGCAGTATTTT. Amino acid sequence: CATSDASGRGTDTQYF.

This clonotype was observed a handful of times. The chain carries TRBV28 and TRBJ2-3; D possibly corresponds to TRBD1 (6 bases). The CDR3 has 15 residues. Between the trimmed V and J ends, which lost 5 bases and 3 bases, there was a span of 15 bases. Looked up from germline, CDR1 is MDHEN and CDR2 is SYDVKM. The CDR3 spells CASSGTRGTTDTQYF. The CDR3 region has the DNA TGTGCCAGCAGTGGGACCAGGGGCACGACAGATACGCAGTATTTT.

The chain links TRBV5-5 to TRBJ2-2, with TRBD1 matching 9 bases. CDR1 is SGHKS, CDR2 YYEKEE, per germline (reference sequence). The length of the CDR3 is 18 residues. After removal of 0 bases from V and 2 bases from J, the junction contained 8 bases not matched to a gene. The CDR3 bases are TGTGCCAGCAGCTTGGTGGTACCGGGACAGGGAAACACCGGGGAGCTGTTTTTT. Translation: CASSLVVPGQGNTGELFF.

The V gene is TRBV6-2 or TRBV6-3, the J gene TRBJ2-1; 7 bases line up with TRBD2. From germline, CDR1 is MNHEY and CDR2 SVGEGT. The CDR3 is 12 residues long. With V trimmed by 4 bases and J by 7 bases, 1 base remained unmatched. The CDR3 sequence is CASSSGGNEQFF. In DNA form, the CDR3 reads TGTGCCAGCAGTTCGGGAGGAAATGAGCAGTTCTTC.

The chain has TRBV6-1 and TRBJ2-3; tentative D call: TRBD2 (6 bases). CDR3 size: 12 residues. The V gene's germline CDR1 is MNHNS and CDR2 SASEGT. V lost 10 bases to trimming and J lost 1 base, with 9 bases between them. CDR3 in amino acids: CATSGGTDTQYF. The CDR3 DNA reads as TGTGCCACCTCGGGGGGCACAGATACGCAGTATTTT.

This clonotype was recorded only once. A much larger clone lies a single base off, so this may be a read error. CDR3 region: CASRPSVVGEQYF. CDR3 nucleotides: TGTGCCAGCAGACCCTCGGTGGTAGGCGAGCAGTACTTC. The chain carries TRBV28 and TRBJ2-7; no reliable D call. In germline, CDR1 is MDHEN, CDR2 SYDVKM. Trimming pared 6 bases from V and 6 bases from J, leaving 15 bases between. CDR3 size: 13 residues. The variable domain in full, completed from reference TRBV28 and TRBJ2-7, reads DVKVTQSSRYLVKRTGEKVFLECVQDMDHENMFWYRQDPGLGLRLIYFSYDVKMKEKGDIPEGYSVSREKKERFSLILESASTNQTSMYLCASRPSVVGEQYFGPGTRLTVT.

This clonotype came up a few times. Germline and junction disagree at one end, which may indicate a read error. This chain uses TRBV20-1 with TRBJ2-7; TRBD1 matches at 9 bases. Germline V CDR1 and CDR2: DFQATT, SNEGSKA (reference sequence). CDR3 length equals 13 residues. The CDR3: CSARDPNPGTGSF. CDR3 coding DNA: TGCAGTGCTAGAGACCCTAATCCCGGGACAGGGTCTTTC.

Points on this clonotype: The junction shows a germline mismatch at one end, possibly a read error. The chain is built from TRBV20-1 and TRBJ1-1, with TRBD1 matching over 10 bases. Germline CDR1 is DFQATT and CDR2 is SNEGSKA (reference sequence). This CDR3 spans 14 amino acids. The chain's CDR3 is CSASPGTGDTEALF. The DNA for the CDR3 is TGCAGTGCTAGTCCCGGGACAGGGGACACTGAAGCTCTCTTT.

This clonotype was seen a handful of times. The genes are TRBV6-2 or TRBV6-3 and TRBJ2-5; 8 bases are shared with TRBD2. Germline loops: CDR1 MNHEY, CDR2 SVGEGT. The J segment lost 4 bases and the V segment lost 6 bases, leaving 13 bases of the junction unmatched. The CDR3 totals 16 residues. The CDR3 loop is CASRPLGAGVGETQYF. For the CDR3, the DNA is TGTGCCAGCAGACCCCTCGGAGCGGGAGTAGGAGAGACCCAGTACTTC.